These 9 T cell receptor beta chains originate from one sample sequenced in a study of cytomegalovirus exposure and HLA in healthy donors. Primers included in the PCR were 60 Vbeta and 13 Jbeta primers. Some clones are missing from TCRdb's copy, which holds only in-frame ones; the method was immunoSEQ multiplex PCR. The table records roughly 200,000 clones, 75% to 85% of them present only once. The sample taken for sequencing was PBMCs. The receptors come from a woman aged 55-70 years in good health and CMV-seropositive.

Here the CDR3 reads CASSDRGGLNQPQHF. The CDR3, as DNA: TGTGCCAGCAGCGACCGCGGGGGGCTCAATCAGCCCCAGCATTTT. This rearrangement joins TRBV2 to TRBJ1-5, with D tentatively TRBD1 (6 bases). Per germline, CDR1 SNHLY and CDR2 FYNNEI. The CDR3 contains 15 residues. Trimming left V 6 bases short and J 3 bases short, with 15 bases between.

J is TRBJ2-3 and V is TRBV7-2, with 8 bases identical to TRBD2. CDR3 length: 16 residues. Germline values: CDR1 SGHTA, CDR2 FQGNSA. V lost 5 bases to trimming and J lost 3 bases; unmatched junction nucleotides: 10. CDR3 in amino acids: CASSPPGTRGTDTQYF. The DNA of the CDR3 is TGTGCCAGCAGCCCGCCCGGGACTAGAGGTACAGATACGCAGTATTTT. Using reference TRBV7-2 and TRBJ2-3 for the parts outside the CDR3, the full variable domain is GAGVSQSPSNKVTEKGKDVELRCDPISGHTALYWYRQSLGQGLEFLIYFQGNSAPDKSGLPSDRFSAERTGGSVSTLTIQRTQQEDSAVYLCASSPPGTRGTDTQYFGPGTRLTVL.

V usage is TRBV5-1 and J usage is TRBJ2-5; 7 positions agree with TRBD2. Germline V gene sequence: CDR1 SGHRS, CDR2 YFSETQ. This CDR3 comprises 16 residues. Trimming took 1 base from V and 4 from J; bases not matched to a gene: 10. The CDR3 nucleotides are TGCGCCAGCAGCTTGATCCCGCTGCGGGGGAGAGAGACCCAGTACTTC. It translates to CASSLIPLRGRETQYF.

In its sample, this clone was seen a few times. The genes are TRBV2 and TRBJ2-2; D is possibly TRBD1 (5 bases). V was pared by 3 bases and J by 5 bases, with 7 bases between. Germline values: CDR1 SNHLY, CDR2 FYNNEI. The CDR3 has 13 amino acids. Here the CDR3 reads CASSEAGTGELFF. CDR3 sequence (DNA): TGTGCCAGCAGTGAGGCAGGGACCGGGGAGCTGTTTTTT.

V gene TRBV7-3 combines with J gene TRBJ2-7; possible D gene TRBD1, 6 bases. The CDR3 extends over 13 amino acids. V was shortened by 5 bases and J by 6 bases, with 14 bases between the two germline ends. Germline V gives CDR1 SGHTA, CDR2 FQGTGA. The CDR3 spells CASSRRGGPEQYF. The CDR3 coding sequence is TGTGCCAGCAGCCGCCGAGGGGGTCCCGAGCAGTACTTC. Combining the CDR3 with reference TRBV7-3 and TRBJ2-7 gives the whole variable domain GAGVSQTPSNKVTEKGKYVELRCDPISGHTALYWYRQSLGQGPEFLIYFQGTGAADDSGLPNDRFFAVRPEGSVSTLKIQRTERGDSAVYLCASSRRGGPEQYFGPGTRLTVT.

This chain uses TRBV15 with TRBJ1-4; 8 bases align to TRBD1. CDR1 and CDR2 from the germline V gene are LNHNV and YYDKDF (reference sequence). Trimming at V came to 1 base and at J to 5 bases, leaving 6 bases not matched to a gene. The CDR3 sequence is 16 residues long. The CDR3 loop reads CATSRAVGQGNEKLFF. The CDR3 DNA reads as TGTGCCACCAGCAGAGCCGTAGGACAGGGAAATGAAAAACTGTTTTTT.

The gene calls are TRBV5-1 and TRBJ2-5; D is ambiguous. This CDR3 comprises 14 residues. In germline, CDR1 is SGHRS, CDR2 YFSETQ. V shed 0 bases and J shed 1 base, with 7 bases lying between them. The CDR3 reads CASSLDYPQETQYF. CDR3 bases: TGCGCCAGCAGCTTGGACTACCCCCAAGAGACCCAGTACTTC.

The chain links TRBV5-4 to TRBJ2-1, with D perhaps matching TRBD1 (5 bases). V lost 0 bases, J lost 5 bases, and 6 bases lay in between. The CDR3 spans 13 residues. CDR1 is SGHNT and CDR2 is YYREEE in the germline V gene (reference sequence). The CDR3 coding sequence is TGTGCCAGCAGCTTGGACAGGCACAATGAGCAGTTCTTC. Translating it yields CASSLDRHNEQFF.

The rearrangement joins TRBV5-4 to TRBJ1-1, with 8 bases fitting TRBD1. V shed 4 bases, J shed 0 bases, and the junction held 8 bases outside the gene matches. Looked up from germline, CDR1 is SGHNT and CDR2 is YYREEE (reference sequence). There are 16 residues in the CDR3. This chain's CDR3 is CASSRTTGGMNTEAFF. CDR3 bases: TGTGCCAGCAGCCGCACAACAGGGGGTATGAACACTGAAGCTTTCTTT.